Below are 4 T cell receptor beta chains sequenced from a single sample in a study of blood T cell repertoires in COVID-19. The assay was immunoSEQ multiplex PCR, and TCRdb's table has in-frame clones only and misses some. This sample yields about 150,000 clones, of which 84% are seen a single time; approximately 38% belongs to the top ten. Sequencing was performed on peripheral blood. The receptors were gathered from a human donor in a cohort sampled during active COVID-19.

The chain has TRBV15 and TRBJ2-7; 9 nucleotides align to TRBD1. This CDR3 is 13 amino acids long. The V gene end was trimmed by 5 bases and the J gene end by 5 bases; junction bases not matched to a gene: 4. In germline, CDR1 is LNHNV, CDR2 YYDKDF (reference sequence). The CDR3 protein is CATSAGTGNEQYF. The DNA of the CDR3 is TGTGCCACCAGCGCCGGGACAGGGAACGAGCAGTACTTC.

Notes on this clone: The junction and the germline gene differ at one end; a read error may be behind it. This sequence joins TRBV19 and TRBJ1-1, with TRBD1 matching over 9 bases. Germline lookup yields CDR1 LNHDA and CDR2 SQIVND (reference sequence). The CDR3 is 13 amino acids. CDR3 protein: CASSSGTGTVAFF. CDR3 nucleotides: TGTGCCAGTAGTAGCGGGACAGGGACTGTAGCTTTCTTT. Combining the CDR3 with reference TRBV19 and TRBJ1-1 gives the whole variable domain DGGITQSPKYLFRKEGQNVTLSCEQNLNHDAMYWYRQDPGQGLRLIYYSQIVNDFQKGDIAEGYSVSREKKESFPLTVTSAQKNPTAFYLCASSSGTGTVAFFGQGTRLTVV.

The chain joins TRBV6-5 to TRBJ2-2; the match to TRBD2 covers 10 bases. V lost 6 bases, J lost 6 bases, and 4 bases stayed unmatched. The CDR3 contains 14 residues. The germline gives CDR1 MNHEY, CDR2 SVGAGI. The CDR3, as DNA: TGTGCCAGCAGCCCCGGGACTAGCGCCGGGGAGCTGTTTTTT. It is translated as CASSPGTSAGELFF.

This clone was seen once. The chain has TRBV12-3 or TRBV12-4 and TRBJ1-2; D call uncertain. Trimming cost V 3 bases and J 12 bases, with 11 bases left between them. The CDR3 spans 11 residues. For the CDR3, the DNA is TGTGCCAGCAGTTTGGGAGGGCTCGACACCTTC. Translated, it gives CASSLGGLDTF.